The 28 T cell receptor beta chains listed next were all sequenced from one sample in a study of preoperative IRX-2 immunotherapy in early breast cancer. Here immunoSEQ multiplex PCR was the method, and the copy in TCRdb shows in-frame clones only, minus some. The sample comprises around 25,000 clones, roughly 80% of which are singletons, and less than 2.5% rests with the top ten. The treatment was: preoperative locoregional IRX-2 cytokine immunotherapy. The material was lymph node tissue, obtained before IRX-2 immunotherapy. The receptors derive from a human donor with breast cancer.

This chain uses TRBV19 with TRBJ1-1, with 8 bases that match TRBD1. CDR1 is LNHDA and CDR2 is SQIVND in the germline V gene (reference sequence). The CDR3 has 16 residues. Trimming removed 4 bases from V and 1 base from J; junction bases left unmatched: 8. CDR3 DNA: TGTGCCAGTAGTACTATCGACAGGGGATCGAACACTGAAGCTTTCTTT. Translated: CASSTIDRGSNTEAFF.

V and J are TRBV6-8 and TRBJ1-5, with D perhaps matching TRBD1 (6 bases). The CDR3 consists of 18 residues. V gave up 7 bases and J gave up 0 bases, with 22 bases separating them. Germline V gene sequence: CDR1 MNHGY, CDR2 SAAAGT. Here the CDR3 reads CASTRGQFKVHSNQPQHF. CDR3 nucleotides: TGTGCCAGCACCAGAGGACAGTTTAAGGTACATAGCAATCAGCCCCAGCATTTT.

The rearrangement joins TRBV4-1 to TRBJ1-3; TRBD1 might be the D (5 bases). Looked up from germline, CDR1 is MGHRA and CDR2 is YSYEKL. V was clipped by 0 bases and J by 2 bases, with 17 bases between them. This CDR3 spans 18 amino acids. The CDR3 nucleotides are TGCGCCAGCAGCCAAGATCTTGGGGGAGGAGGAACTGGAAACACCATATATTTT. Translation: CASSQDLGGGGTGNTIYF.

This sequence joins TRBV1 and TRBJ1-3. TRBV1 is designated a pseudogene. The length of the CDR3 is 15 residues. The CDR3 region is CASSQGGGSGNTIYF. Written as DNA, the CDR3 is TGCGCCAGCAGCCAAGGGGGGGGAAGCGGAAACACCATATATTTT.

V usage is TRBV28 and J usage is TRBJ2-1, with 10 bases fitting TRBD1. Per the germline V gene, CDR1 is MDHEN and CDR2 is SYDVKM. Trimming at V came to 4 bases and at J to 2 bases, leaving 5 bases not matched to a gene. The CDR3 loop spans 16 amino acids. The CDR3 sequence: CASSSAGTGAYNEQFF. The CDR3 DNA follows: TGTGCCAGCAGTTCCGCCGGGACAGGGGCCTACAATGAGCAGTTCTTC.

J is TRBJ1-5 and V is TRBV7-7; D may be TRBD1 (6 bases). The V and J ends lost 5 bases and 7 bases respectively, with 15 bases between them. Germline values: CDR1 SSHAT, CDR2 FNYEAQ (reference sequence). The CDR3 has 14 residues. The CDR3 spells CASSHREKGQPQHF. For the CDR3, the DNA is TGTGCCAGCAGCCACAGGGAGAAAGGGCAGCCCCAGCATTTT.

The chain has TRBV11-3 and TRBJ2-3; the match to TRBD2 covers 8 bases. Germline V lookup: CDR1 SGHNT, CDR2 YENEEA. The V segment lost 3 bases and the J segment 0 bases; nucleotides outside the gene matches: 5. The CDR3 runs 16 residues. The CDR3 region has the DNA TGTGCCAGCAGCTTGAGACTAGCGTTGAGCACAGATACGCAGTATTTT. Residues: CASSLRLALSTDTQYF.

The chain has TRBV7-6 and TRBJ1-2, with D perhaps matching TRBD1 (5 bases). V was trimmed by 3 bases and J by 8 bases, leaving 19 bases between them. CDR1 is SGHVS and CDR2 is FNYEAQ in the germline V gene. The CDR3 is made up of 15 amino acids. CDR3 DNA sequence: TGTGCCAGCAGCTTGGTAGGACAAACAGGAAGGGGCTACACCTTC. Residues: CASSLVGQTGRGYTF.

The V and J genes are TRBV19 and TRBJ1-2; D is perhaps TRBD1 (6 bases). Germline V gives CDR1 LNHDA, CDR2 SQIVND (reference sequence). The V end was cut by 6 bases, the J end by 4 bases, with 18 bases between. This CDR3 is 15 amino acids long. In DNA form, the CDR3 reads TGTGCCAGTAGCCTCCAGGGGAGCCGAGGCTATGGCTACACCTTC. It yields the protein CASSLQGSRGYGYTF.

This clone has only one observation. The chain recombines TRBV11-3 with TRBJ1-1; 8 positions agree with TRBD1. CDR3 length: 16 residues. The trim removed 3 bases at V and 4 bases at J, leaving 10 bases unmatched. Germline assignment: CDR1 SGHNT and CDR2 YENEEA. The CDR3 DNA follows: TGTGCCAGCAGCTTTACAGGGGGTGGAAGTCGCACTGAAGCTTTCTTT. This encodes CASSFTGGGSRTEAFF.

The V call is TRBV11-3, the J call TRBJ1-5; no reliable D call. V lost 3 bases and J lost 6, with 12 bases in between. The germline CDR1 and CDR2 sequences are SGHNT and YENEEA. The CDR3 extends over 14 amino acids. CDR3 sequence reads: CASSLETGFQPQHF. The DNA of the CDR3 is TGTGCCAGCAGCTTGGAGACGGGGTTTCAGCCCCAGCATTTT. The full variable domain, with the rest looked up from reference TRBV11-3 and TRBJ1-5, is EAGVVQSPRYKIIEKKQPVAFWCNPISGHNTLYWYLQNLGQGPELLIRYENEEAVDDSQLPKDRFSAERLKGVDSTLKIQPAELGDSAVYLCASSLETGFQPQHFGDGTRLSIL.

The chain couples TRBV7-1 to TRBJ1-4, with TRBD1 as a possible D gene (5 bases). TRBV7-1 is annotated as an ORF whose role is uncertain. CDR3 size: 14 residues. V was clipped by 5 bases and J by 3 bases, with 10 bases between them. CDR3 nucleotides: TGTGCCAGCAGCCCTGGGACTTCTAATGAAAAACTGTTTTTT. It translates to CASSPGTSNEKLFF.

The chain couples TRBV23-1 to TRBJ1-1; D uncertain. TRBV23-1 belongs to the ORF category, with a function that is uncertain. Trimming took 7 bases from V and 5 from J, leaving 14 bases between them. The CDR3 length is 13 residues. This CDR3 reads CASTSPRETEAFF. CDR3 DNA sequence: TGCGCCAGCACCTCTCCCCGCGAGACTGAAGCTTTCTTT.

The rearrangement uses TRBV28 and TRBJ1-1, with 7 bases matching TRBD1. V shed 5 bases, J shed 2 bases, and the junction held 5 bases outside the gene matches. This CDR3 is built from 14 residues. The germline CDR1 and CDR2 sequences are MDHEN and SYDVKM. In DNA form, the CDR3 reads TGTGCCAGCAGTGTTGACAGGGCTAACACTGAAGCTTTCTTT. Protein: CASSVDRANTEAFF. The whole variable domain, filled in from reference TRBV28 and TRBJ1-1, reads DVKVTQSSRYLVKRTGEKVFLECVQDMDHENMFWYRQDPGLGLRLIYFSYDVKMKEKGDIPEGYSVSREKKERFSLILESASTNQTSMYLCASSVDRANTEAFFGQGTRLTVV.

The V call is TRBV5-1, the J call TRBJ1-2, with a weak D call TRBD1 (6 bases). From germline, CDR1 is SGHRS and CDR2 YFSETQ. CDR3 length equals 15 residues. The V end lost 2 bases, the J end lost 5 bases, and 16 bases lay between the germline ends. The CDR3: CASSLIDRPTYGYTF. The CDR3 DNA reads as TGCGCCAGCAGCTTAATCGACAGGCCAACATATGGCTACACCTTC.

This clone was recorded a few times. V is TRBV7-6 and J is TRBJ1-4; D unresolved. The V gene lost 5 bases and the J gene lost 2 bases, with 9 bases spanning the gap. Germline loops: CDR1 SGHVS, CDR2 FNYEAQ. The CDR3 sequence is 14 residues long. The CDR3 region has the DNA TGTGCCAGCAGCACCGGGGATACTAATGAAAAACTGTTTTTT. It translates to CASSTGDTNEKLFF.

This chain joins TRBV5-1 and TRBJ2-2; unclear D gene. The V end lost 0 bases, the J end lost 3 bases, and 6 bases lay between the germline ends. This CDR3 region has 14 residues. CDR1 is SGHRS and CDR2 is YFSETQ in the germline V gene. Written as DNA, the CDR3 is TGCGCCAGCAGCTTGGCCTCGTACACCGGGGAGCTGTTTTTT. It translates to CASSLASYTGELFF.

Here the CDR3 reads CASRDRRNTEAFF. The CDR3 DNA reads as TGTGCCAGTAGGGACCGGCGGAACACTGAAGCTTTCTTT. This sequence joins TRBV19 and TRBJ1-1; D not resolved. Germline values: CDR1 LNHDA, CDR2 SQIVND (reference sequence). This CDR3 has 13 residues. The V end was cut by 6 bases, the J end by 1 base, with 9 bases between.

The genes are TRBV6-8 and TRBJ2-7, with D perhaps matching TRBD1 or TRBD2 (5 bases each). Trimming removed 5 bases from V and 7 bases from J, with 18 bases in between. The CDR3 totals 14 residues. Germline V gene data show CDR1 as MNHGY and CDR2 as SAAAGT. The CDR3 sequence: CASSVRDAGWEQYF. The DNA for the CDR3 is TGTGCCAGCAGTGTCCGGGACGCTGGCTGGGAGCAGTACTTC.

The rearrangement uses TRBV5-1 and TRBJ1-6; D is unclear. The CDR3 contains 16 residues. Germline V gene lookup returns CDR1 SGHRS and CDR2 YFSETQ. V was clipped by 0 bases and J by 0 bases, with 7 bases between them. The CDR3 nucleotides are TGCGCCAGCAGCTTGGAGCAGAGCTCCTATAATTCACCCCTCCACTTT. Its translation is CASSLEQSSYNSPLHF.

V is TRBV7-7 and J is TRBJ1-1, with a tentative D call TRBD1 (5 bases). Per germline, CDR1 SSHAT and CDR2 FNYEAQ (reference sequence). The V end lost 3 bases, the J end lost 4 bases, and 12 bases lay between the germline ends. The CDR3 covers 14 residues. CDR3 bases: TGTGCCAGCAGCTTGGTCGTAGGGGCCACTGAAGCTTTCTTT. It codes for CASSLVVGATEAFF.

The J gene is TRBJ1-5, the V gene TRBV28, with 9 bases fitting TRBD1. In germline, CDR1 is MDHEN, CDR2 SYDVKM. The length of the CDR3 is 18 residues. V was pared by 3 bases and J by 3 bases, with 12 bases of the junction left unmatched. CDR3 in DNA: TGTGCCAGCAGTTTTGTCCCAAACAGGGGGCGCGACAATCAGCCCCAGCATTTT. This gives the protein CASSFVPNRGRDNQPQHF. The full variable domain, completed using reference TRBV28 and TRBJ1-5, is DVKVTQSSRYLVKRTGEKVFLECVQDMDHENMFWYRQDPGLGLRLIYFSYDVKMKEKGDIPEGYSVSREKKERFSLILESASTNQTSMYLCASSFVPNRGRDNQPQHFGDGTRLSIL.

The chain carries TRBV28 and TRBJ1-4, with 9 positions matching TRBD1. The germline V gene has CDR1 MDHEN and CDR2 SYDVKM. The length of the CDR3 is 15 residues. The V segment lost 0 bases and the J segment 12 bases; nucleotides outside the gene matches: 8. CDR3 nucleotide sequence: TGTGCCAGCAGTTTATGGGAGGAGGACAGGGGAGAACTGTTTTTT. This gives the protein CASSLWEEDRGELFF.

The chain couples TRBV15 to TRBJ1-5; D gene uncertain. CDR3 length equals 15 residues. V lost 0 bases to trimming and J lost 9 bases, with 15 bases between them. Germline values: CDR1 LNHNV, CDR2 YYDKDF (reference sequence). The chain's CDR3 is CATSRDGSVSGPQHF. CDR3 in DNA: TGTGCCACCAGCAGAGATGGTTCGGTGAGTGGGCCCCAGCATTTT.

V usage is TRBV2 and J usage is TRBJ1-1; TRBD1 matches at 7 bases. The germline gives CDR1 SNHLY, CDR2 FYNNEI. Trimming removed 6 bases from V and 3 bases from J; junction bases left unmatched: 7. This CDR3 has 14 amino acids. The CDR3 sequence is CASRSTDRDTEAFF. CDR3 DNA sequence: TGTGCCAGCAGATCTACCGACAGGGACACTGAAGCTTTCTTT.

CDR3 in amino acids: CASSPPSSGDYEQYF. Written as DNA, the CDR3 is TGCGCCAGCAGCCCACCTTCTAGCGGGGACTACGAGCAGTACTTC. The gene calls are TRBV5-1 and TRBJ2-7; 9 nucleotides agree with TRBD2. The CDR3 has 15 residues. Germline V lookup: CDR1 SGHRS, CDR2 YFSETQ. V lost 4 bases and J lost 3; bases outside the gene matches: 8. Together with reference TRBV5-1 and TRBJ2-7, the CDR3 gives the full variable domain: KAGVTQTPRYLIKTRGQQVTLSCSPISGHRSVSWYQQTPGQGLQFLFEYFSETQRNKGNFPGRFSGRQFSNSRSEMNVSTLELGDSALYLCASSPPSSGDYEQYFGPGTRLTVT.

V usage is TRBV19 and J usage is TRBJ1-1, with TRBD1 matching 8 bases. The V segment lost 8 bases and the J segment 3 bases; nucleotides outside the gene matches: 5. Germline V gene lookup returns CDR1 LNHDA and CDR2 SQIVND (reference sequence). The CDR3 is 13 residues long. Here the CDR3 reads CASGATGDTEAFF. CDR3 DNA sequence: TGTGCCAGTGGTGCGACAGGGGACACTGAAGCTTTCTTT.

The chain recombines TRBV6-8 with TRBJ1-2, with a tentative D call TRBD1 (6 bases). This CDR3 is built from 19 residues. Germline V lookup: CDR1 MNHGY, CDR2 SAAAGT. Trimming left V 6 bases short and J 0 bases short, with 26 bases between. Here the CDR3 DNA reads TGTGCCAGCAGAGGAGGGATGACAGGTGCCGCACTTTCTAACTATGGCTACACCTTC. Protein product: CASRGGMTGAALSNYGYTF.